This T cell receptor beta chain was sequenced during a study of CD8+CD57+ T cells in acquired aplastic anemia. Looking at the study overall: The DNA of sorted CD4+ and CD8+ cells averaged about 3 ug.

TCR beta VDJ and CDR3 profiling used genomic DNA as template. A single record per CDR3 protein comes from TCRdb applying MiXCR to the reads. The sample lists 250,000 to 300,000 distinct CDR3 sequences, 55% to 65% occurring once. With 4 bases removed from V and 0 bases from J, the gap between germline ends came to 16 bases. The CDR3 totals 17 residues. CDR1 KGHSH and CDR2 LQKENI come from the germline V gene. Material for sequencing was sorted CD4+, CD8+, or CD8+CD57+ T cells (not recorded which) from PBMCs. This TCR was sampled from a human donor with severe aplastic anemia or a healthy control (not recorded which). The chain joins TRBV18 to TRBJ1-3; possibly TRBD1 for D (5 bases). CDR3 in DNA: TGTGCCAGCTCACACCCCGGAGGGGCGAACTCTGGAAACACCATATATTTT. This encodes CASSHPGGANSGNTIYF.